The 18 T cell receptor beta chains reported below all come from one sample, sequenced in a study of T-cell reconstitution after alpha-beta-depleted transplantation in children. Library preparation (for TCRbeta) was performed with unique molecular identifiers. Via MiXCR, TCRdb re-called the PCR reads, giving one row per CDR3 protein. The sample holds about 640,000 distinct CDR3 sequences, roughly 13% seen once. This sample comprised PBMCs, mostly from graft donor cells, obtained 360 days after TCRalphabeta/CD19-depleted stem cell transplant. The receptors here all came from a male patient between 5 and 17 years old who had a stem cell transplant for acute myeloid leukemia, so the T cells may come from the graft donor.

In its sample, this clonotype was seen a few times. The chain combines TRBV2 with TRBJ2-3; 9 nucleotides line up with TRBD2. The CDR3 spans 16 residues. The V gene end was trimmed by 6 bases and the J gene end by 0 bases; junction bases not matched to a gene: 7. Germline V lookup: CDR1 SNHLY, CDR2 FYNNEI. This chain's CDR3 is CASRRLAGVSTDTQYF. The DNA for the CDR3 is TGTGCCAGCAGACGATTAGCGGGGGTTAGCACAGATACGCAGTATTTT.

This clonotype appeared many times. This chain joins TRBV2 and TRBJ2-2; D tentatively fits TRBD1 or TRBD2 (5 bases each). The CDR3 is 15 residues long. V was cut by 3 bases and J by 4 bases, with 12 bases left in between. From germline, CDR1 is SNHLY and CDR2 FYNNEI. Written as DNA, the CDR3 is TGTGCCAGCAGTGAGCGTACGAGGGGCACCGGGGAGCTGTTTTTT. Encoded protein: CASSERTRGTGELFF.

The V and J genes are TRBV20-1 and TRBJ2-5, with D tentatively TRBD1 or TRBD2 (5 bases each). CDR1 DFQATT and CDR2 SNEGSKA come from the germline V gene (reference sequence). The CDR3 contains 14 residues. The germline V and J ends were trimmed by 2 bases and 2 bases, with 12 bases remaining between them. CDR3 residues: CSARLGTIQETQYF. The CDR3 DNA sequence: TGCAGTGCTAGACTCGGGACCATACAAGAGACCCAGTACTTC.

This clonotype was picked up a small number of times. The rearrangement links TRBV29-1 to TRBJ2-2; a weak D match, TRBD1 (7 bases). The CDR3 totals 17 residues. Germline CDR1 SQVTM, CDR2 ANQGSEA. Between the trimmed V and J ends, which lost 5 bases and 3 bases, there was a span of 22 bases. In DNA, the CDR3 is TGCAGCGTTCCCGGACTATATGACAGGGACGACACCGGGGAGCTGTTTTTT. Translating it yields CSVPGLYDRDDTGELFF.

This chain uses TRBV7-9 with TRBJ2-5; 15 bases are a match to TRBD2. Unmatched junction bases numbered 9, after V lost 5 bases and J lost 5 bases. This CDR3 spans 17 amino acids. In germline, CDR1 is SEHNR, CDR2 FQNEAQ (reference sequence). CDR3 sequence reads: CASSPWTSGRAWETQYF. The CDR3 coding sequence is TGTGCCAGCAGCCCCTGGACTAGCGGGAGGGCTTGGGAGACCCAGTACTTC. Together with reference TRBV7-9 and TRBJ2-5, the CDR3 gives the full variable domain: DTGVSQNPRHKITKRGQNVTFRCDPISEHNRLYWYRQTLGQGPEFLTYFQNEAQLEKSRLLSDRFSAERPKGSFSTLEIQRTEQGDSAMYLCASSPWTSGRAWETQYFGPGTRLLVL.

CDR3 sequence: CASSLGFVLHRADTQYF. The CDR3 DNA reads TGTGCCAGCAGCTTAGGTTTCGTCCTACATCGGGCAGATACGCAGTATTTT. V gene TRBV7-2 combines with J gene TRBJ2-3; D call uncertain. The V gene's germline CDR1 is SGHTA and CDR2 FQGNSA. V was pared by 1 base and J by 4 bases, with 18 bases between. The CDR3 contains 17 residues. The entire variable domain, with the rest obtained from reference TRBV7-2 and TRBJ2-3, is as follows: GAGVSQSPSNKVTEKGKDVELRCDPISGHTALYWYRQSLGQGLEFLIYFQGNSAPDKSGLPSDRFSAERTGGSVSTLTIQRTQQEDSAVYLCASSLGFVLHRADTQYFGPGTRLTVL.

For the CDR3, the DNA is TGCAGCCTCGGGACTGGACCGCCGGGGACCCAGTACTTC. It is translated as CSLGTGPPGTQYF. The chain links TRBV29-1 to TRBJ2-5; D possibly corresponds to TRBD2 (6 bases). Germline V gene lookup returns CDR1 SQVTM and CDR2 ANQGSEA. The CDR3 is 13 residues long. Trimming removed 8 bases from V and 7 bases from J, with 20 bases in between.

V and J are TRBV7-2 and TRBJ2-7, with D perhaps TRBD1 or TRBD2 (6 bases each). Trimming cost V 2 bases and J 3 bases, with 14 bases left between them. The CDR3 runs to 15 residues. CDR1 is SGHTA and CDR2 is FQGNSA in the germline V gene. The CDR3 DNA reads as TGTGCCAGCAGCTTAAGGGGGACTCCAGACTACGAGCAGTACTTC. It is translated as CASSLRGTPDYEQYF. The complete variable domain, with remaining parts taken from reference TRBV7-2 and TRBJ2-7, reads GAGVSQSPSNKVTEKGKDVELRCDPISGHTALYWYRQSLGQGLEFLIYFQGNSAPDKSGLPSDRFSAERTGGSVSTLTIQRTQQEDSAVYLCASSLRGTPDYEQYFGPGTRLTVT.

This clonotype was seen a handful of times. The chain combines TRBV12-3 or TRBV12-4 with TRBJ2-7, with D unresolved. Trimming removed 6 bases at V and 1 base at J, with 13 bases between. The CDR3 runs 14 residues. The CDR3 protein is CASSPFLRSYEQYF. DNA of the CDR3: TGTGCCAGCAGCCCCTTCTTACGGTCCTACGAGCAGTACTTC.

This clonotype was observed a few times. The V and J genes are TRBV28 and TRBJ2-2, with D perhaps TRBD1 (6 bases). Trimming removed 3 bases from V and 5 bases from J, with 16 bases in between. Per germline, CDR1 MDHEN and CDR2 SYDVKM. The CDR3 extends over 16 amino acids. The CDR3 DNA follows: TGTGCCAGCAGTTTCCGCAGGGGTCTGAGGACCGGGGAGCTGTTTTTT. Amino acids: CASSFRRGLRTGELFF.

There are a few counts of this clonotype. The CDR3 bases are TGTGCCAGCAGCTTAGCGAAGGGGGCCAACTATGGCTACACCTTC. Protein: CASSLAKGANYGYTF. This chain uses TRBV7-9 with TRBJ1-2; TRBD1 agrees at 7 bases. The germline gives CDR1 SEHNR, CDR2 FQNEAQ (reference sequence). This CDR3 has 15 amino acids. V was pared by 0 bases and J by 2 bases, with 3 bases of the junction left unmatched.

This clonotype was counted many times. V gene TRBV7-2 combines with J gene TRBJ2-5; the D gene is possibly TRBD2 (7 bases). There are 15 residues in the CDR3. CDR1 SGHTA and CDR2 FQGNSA come from the germline V gene. Between the trimmed V and J ends, which lost 4 bases and 4 bases, there was a span of 16 bases. In DNA, the CDR3 is TGTGCCAGCAGCTACGCTTCGAGGGGGGGAGAGACCCAGTACTTC. Translating it yields CASSYASRGGETQYF.

The chain carries TRBV4-1 and TRBJ2-3; D is undetermined. V was pared by 0 bases and J by 4 bases, with 8 bases between. This CDR3 region has 14 residues. Germline CDR1 is MGHRA and CDR2 is YSYEKL. CDR3 loop: CASSQDPDADTQYF. The CDR3 DNA follows: TGCGCCAGCAGCCAAGATCCCGACGCAGATACGCAGTATTTT.

In DNA, the CDR3 is TGTGCCAGCAGAGAGCGGGGGCACGGGGAGCTGTTTTTT. Translated: CASRERGHGELFF. The chain couples TRBV2 to TRBJ2-2, with TRBD2 identical over 8 bases. Germline CDR1 SNHLY, CDR2 FYNNEI. V lost 6 bases and J lost 7; bases outside the gene matches: 4. CDR3 length equals 13 residues.

The CDR3 DNA reads TGCGCCAGCAGCCAAGACTCTAGGCCCTACAATGAGCAGTTCTTC. Translated: CASSQDSRPYNEQFF. This chain links TRBV4-3 with TRBJ2-1, with no clear D. CDR1 LGHNA and CDR2 YSLEER come from the germline V gene. This CDR3 spans 15 amino acids. Trimming stripped 0 bases from V and 2 bases from J, with 8 bases between.

V gene TRBV12-3 or TRBV12-4 combines with J gene TRBJ2-7, with TRBD2 matching 9 bases. V was clipped by 3 bases and J by 6 bases; unmatched bases: 6. CDR3 size: 14 residues. The CDR3 sequence is CASSFWREGFEQYF. In DNA, the CDR3 is TGTGCCAGCAGTTTCTGGCGGGAGGGCTTCGAGCAGTACTTC.

This clonotype was detected a few times. The chain recombines TRBV7-9 with TRBJ2-5; 8 bases fit TRBD2. The CDR3 has 16 residues. J was trimmed by 0 bases and V by 4 bases; bases with no gene match: 7. Germline loops: CDR1 SEHNR, CDR2 FQNEAQ (reference sequence). The CDR3 loop reads CASSSSRGGYQETQYF. The CDR3, as DNA: TGTGCCAGCAGCTCTTCACGGGGGGGGTACCAAGAGACCCAGTACTTC.

The V call is TRBV20-1, the J call TRBJ2-1; tentative D call: TRBD2 (6 bases). Trimming pared 5 bases from V and 0 bases from J, leaving 14 bases between. Germline loops: CDR1 DFQATT, CDR2 SNEGSKA (reference sequence). CDR3 size: 15 residues. The CDR3 sequence is CSAHPSVSSYNEQFF. Written as DNA, the CDR3 is TGCAGTGCTCATCCTAGCGTCAGCTCCTACAATGAGCAGTTCTTC.